The rows below give T cell receptor beta chains drawn from one sample of a study of Graves' ophthalmopathy and Graves' hyperthyroidism. Using its own MiXCR run on the multiplex PCR reads, TCRdb lists one record per CDR3 protein. The sample yields about 620,000 distinct CDR3 sequences, 22% seen once. The sample was peripheral blood. The receptor source for this set is a woman aged 18-29 years with stable Graves' hyperthyroidism. Some clones in this sample may be carry-over from other donors' samples. The CDR3 runs from the conserved cysteine through the conserved F or W. The D gene is left open where the match is weak. Clone size is not always given. Where it is, it says once, few, many or a class for expanded clones.

DNA | CDR3 | length | V | D | size | J
TGTGCCTGGAGGACCTACCGACAGGGGATCTATGGCTACACCTTC | CAWRTYRQGIYGYTF | 15 | TRBV30 | TRBD1 | many | TRBJ1-2
TGCAGTGCTAGGTCGGGAGCCGCGGGACCTTTCTTT | CSARSGAAGPFF | 12 | TRBV20-1 | - | few | TRBJ1-1
TGTGCAAGCACGGCCTCCAGACGGGAGCAGTACTTC | CASTASRREQYF | 12 | TRBV28 | - | once | TRBJ2-7
TGTGCCAGCAGATCAACAGGGACGGAGACCCAGTACTTC | CASRSTGTETQYF | 13 | TRBV6-1 | - | - | TRBJ2-5
TGTGCCATCAACGACAAGTATAGCAATCAGCCCCAGCATTTT | CAINDKYSNQPQHF | 14 | TRBV6-1 | - | many | TRBJ1-5
TGTGCCAGCACCCATACTAGCAAGGGGACGCACAATGAGCAGTTCTTC | CASTHTSKGTHNEQFF | 16 | TRBV25-1 | - | many | TRBJ2-1
TGTGCCAGCAGCCCTAATGGGGCCTCCTATGGCTACACCTTC | CASSPNGASYGYTF | 14 | TRBV9 | - | many | TRBJ1-2
TGTGCCAGCAGCACCAGGGGGGGGCTCTACAATGAGCAGTTCTTC | CASSTRGGLYNEQFF | 15 | TRBV11-1 | - | - | TRBJ2-1
TGTGCCAGCAGTTACACACGGAGGAATTCACCCCTCCACTTT | CASSYTRRNSPLHF | 14 | TRBV2 | - | - | TRBJ1-6
TGTGCCAGCAGTGAATCTGGGGGCTATAATTCACCCCTCCACTTT | CASSESGGYNSPLHF | 15 | TRBV6-1 | - | many | TRBJ1-6
TGTGCCAGCACCACGTTAGGGACGGGGTTGAACACTGAAGCTTTCTTT | CASTTLGTGLNTEAFF | 16 | TRBV6-1 | - | - | TRBJ1-1
TGCAGTGCTAGCCCCGGACAGACCCTCGGCCGCTACGAGCAGTACTTC | CSASPGQTLGRYEQYF | 16 | TRBV20-1 | - | many | TRBJ2-7
TGTGCCAGCAGCCCGGGGCGCCACTATGGCTACACCTTC | CASSPGRHYGYTF | 13 | TRBV5-6 | - | many | TRBJ1-2
TGTGCCAGCAGTTTACTGGACAGTCATAATTCACCCCTCCACTTT | CASSLLDSHNSPLHF | 15 | TRBV12-3/TRBV12-4 | - | many | TRBJ1-6
TGTGCCAGCAGTTACATGGGGGGGCGCGAGCAGTACTTC | CASSYMGGREQYF | 13 | TRBV6-5 | - | - | TRBJ2-7
TGTGCCACCCCCCCCGGGCTAGCGCTACTATGGGGAGAGACCCAGTACTTC | CATPPGLALLWGETQYF | 17 | TRBV9 | - | many | TRBJ2-5
TGTGCCAGTAGTATCGACTGGACTCCGAACACCGGGGAGCTGTTTTTT | CASSIDWTPNTGELFF | 16 | TRBV19 | - | many | TRBJ2-2
TGTGCCAGCAGTTACTCCCGAGTCTACGAGCAGTACTTC | CASSYSRVYEQYF | 13 | TRBV6-5 | - | - | TRBJ2-7
TGCGCCAGCAGCTTGCGGGGACGCGACGGGGAGCTGTTTTTT | CASSLRGRDGELFF | 14 | TRBV5-1 | - | many | TRBJ2-2
TGTGCCAGCTGGCCAGACCTGAACACTGAAGCTTTCTTT | CASWPDLNTEAFF | 13 | TRBV2 | - | many | TRBJ1-1
TGTGCCAGCAGTTCGGACAGGGTCCACGAGCAGTACTTC | CASSSDRVHEQYF | 13 | TRBV6-5 | TRBD1 | few | TRBJ2-7
TGTGCCAGCAGAGCCGGGACTAGCCTCTACGAGCAGTACTTC | CASRAGTSLYEQYF | 14 | TRBV12-3/TRBV12-4 | TRBD2 | - | TRBJ2-7
TGTGCCAGCAGTTTCCCTGCGGCGCGAGGTGGCTACACCTTC | CASSFPAARGGYTF | 14 | TRBV12-3/TRBV12-4 | - | - | TRBJ1-2
TGTGCCAGCAAACGGGACTCTAACTATGGCTACACCTTC | CASKRDSNYGYTF | 13 | TRBV28 | - | - | TRBJ1-2
TGTGCCAGCAGTTTCGACTGGACGGCCACTGAAGCTTTCTTT | CASSFDWTATEAFF | 14 | TRBV6-5 | - | - | TRBJ1-1
TGCAGTGCCGACCCTGGACACTTCTACACTGAAGCTTTCTTT | CSADPGHFYTEAFF | 14 | TRBV20-1 | - | many | TRBJ1-1
TGTGCCATCAGTATGGGCGCAAATCAGCCCCAGCATTTT | CAISMGANQPQHF | 13 | TRBV10-3 | - | many | TRBJ1-5
TGCGCCAGCAGTGAGTCGAGCGTGGGCGGCACTGAAGCTTTCTTT | CASSESSVGGTEAFF | 15 | TRBV10-2 | - | many | TRBJ1-1
TGTGCCAGCAGTTACTCGGATCAGGTGGGGGAGCAGTACTTC | CASSYSDQVGEQYF | 14 | TRBV6-5 | - | many | TRBJ2-7
TGTGCCAGCAGGCGATTAGCGGGGGCCCAAGAGACCCAGTACTTC | CASRRLAGAQETQYF | 15 | TRBV7-2 | TRBD2 | many | TRBJ2-5